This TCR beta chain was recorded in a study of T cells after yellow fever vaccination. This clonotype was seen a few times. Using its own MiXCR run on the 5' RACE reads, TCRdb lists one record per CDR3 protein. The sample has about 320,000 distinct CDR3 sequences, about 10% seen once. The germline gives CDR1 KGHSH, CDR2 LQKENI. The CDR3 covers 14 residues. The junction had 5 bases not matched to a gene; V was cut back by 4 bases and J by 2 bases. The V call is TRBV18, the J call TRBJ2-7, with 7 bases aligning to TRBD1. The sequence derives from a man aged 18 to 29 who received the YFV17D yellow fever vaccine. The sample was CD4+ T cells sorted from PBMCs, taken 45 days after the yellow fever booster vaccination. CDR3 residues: CASSRNRGPYEQYF. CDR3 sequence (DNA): TGTGCCAGCTCACGAAACAGGGGACCCTACGAGCAGTACTTC.